This is a list of T cell receptor beta chains from one sample in a study of human T cells and chemical hapten exposure. TCRdb reanalysed the RACE reads using MiXCR and keeps one entry per CDR3 protein. The data contain 65,000 to 95,000 distinct CDR3 sequences, 5% to 8.5% of them seen just once; the ten biggest clones take up about 1.5%. The sample was whole blood, taken in connection with sensitization to the hapten diphenylcyclopropenone (DPC). All receptors come from a woman in her twenties or thirties with alopecia areata. Some clones in this sample may be carry-over from other donors' samples. The CDR3 runs from the conserved cysteine through the conserved F or W. D genes are given only for firm matches. Not every row has a clone size; where given, it reads once, few, many or a size class.

V gene: TRBV5-8; J gene: TRBJ1-5; D gene: .; clone size: .; CDR3 protein: CASSLGGVSGPNQPQHF; CDR3 DNA: TGTGCCAGCAGCTTGGGGGGGGTCAGCGGACCCAATCAGCCCCAGCATTTT
V gene: TRBV29-1; J gene: TRBJ1-1; D gene: .; clone size: few; CDR3 protein: CSAEGGVFTEAFF; CDR3 DNA: TGCAGCGCGGAAGGTGGGGTTTTCACTGAAGCTTTCTTT
V gene: TRBV5-6; J gene: TRBJ2-1; D gene: .; clone size: .; CDR3 protein: CASSMAVYNEQFF; CDR3 DNA: TGTGCCAGCAGCATGGCGGTTTACAATGAGCAGTTCTTC
V gene: TRBV12-3/TRBV12-4; J gene: TRBJ1-3; D gene: .; clone size: few; CDR3 protein: CASRTSSGNTIYF; CDR3 DNA: TGTGCCAGCAGAACAAGCTCTGGAAACACCATATATTTT
V gene: TRBV5-1; J gene: TRBJ2-2; D gene: TRBD1; clone size: many; CDR3 protein: CASSSGTVKAGELFF; CDR3 DNA: TGCGCCAGCAGCTCGGGGACAGTCAAGGCCGGGGAGCTGTTTTTT
V gene: TRBV20-1; J gene: TRBJ2-1; D gene: .; clone size: .; CDR3 protein: CSARDGGRGLNFYNEQFF; CDR3 DNA: TGCAGTGCTAGAGATGGGGGGCGGGGCCTCAATTTTTACAATGAGCAGTTCTTC
V gene: TRBV28; J gene: TRBJ2-7; D gene: .; clone size: many; CDR3 protein: CASSWTVNYEQYF; CDR3 DNA: TGTGCCAGCAGTTGGACAGTTAACTACGAGCAGTACTTC
V gene: TRBV20-1; J gene: TRBJ1-3; D gene: .; clone size: many; CDR3 protein: CSAIGHISGNTIYF; CDR3 DNA: TGCAGTGCTATAGGCCACATCTCTGGAAACACCATATATTTT
V gene: TRBV5-4; J gene: TRBJ2-3; D gene: .; clone size: .; CDR3 protein: CASSSTGEGDTQYF; CDR3 DNA: TGTGCCAGCAGCTCAACGGGGGAAGGGGATACGCAGTATTTT
V gene: TRBV5-1; J gene: TRBJ2-7; D gene: .; clone size: many; CDR3 protein: CASSLGQGGYEQYF; CDR3 DNA: TGCGCCAGCAGCTTGGGGCAGGGGGGCTACGAGCAGTACTTC
V gene: TRBV7-9; J gene: TRBJ1-6; D gene: .; clone size: many; CDR3 protein: CASSLEGYNSPLHF; CDR3 DNA: TGTGCCAGCAGCTTAGAAGGGTATAATTCACCCCTCCACTTT
V gene: TRBV7-9; J gene: TRBJ1-1; D gene: .; clone size: few; CDR3 protein: CASSYVVTEAFF; CDR3 DNA: TGTGCCAGCAGCTACGTGGTGACTGAAGCTTTCTTT
V gene: TRBV20-1; J gene: TRBJ2-2; D gene: .; clone size: many; CDR3 protein: CSARWGRTGELFF; CDR3 DNA: TGCAGTGCTAGATGGGGGCGCACCGGGGAGCTGTTTTTT
V gene: TRBV5-1; J gene: TRBJ2-3; D gene: TRBD2; clone size: many; CDR3 protein: CASSLEAGGNTDTQYF; CDR3 DNA: TGCGCCAGCAGCTTGGAAGCGGGGGGTAACACAGATACGCAGTATTTT
V gene: TRBV7-9; J gene: TRBJ2-5; D gene: TRBD2; clone size: many; CDR3 protein: CASSLPGGETQYF; CDR3 DNA: TGTGCCAGCAGCTTACCGGGAGGGGAGACCCAGTACTTC
V gene: TRBV29-1; J gene: TRBJ1-6; D gene: .; clone size: many; CDR3 protein: CSVNETSQSSYNSPLHF; CDR3 DNA: TGCAGCGTTAACGAGACAAGCCAGAGCTCCTATAATTCACCCCTCCACTTT
V gene: TRBV6-2/TRBV6-3; J gene: TRBJ2-7; D gene: .; clone size: .; CDR3 protein: CASSYRDLSSYEQYF; CDR3 DNA: TGTGCCAGCAGTTACAGGGACCTGAGCTCCTACGAGCAGTACTTC
V gene: TRBV29-1; J gene: TRBJ2-2; D gene: .; clone size: .; CDR3 protein: CSGRQMNTGELFF; CDR3 DNA: TGCAGCGGTCGACAGATGAACACCGGGGAGCTGTTTTTT
V gene: TRBV30; J gene: TRBJ2-5; D gene: .; clone size: few; CDR3 protein: CAWTPSPGTAKETQYF; CDR3 DNA: TGTGCCTGGACCCCGTCCCCCGGGACGGCCAAAGAGACCCAGTACTTC
V gene: TRBV29-1; J gene: TRBJ1-5; D gene: .; clone size: .; CDR3 protein: CSVSDNQDQPQHF; CDR3 DNA: TGCAGCGTTTCGGACAATCAGGATCAGCCCCAGCATTTT
V gene: TRBV12-3/TRBV12-4; J gene: TRBJ2-7; D gene: .; clone size: many; CDR3 protein: CASRGHYEQYF; CDR3 DNA: TGTGCCAGCAGGGGCCACTACGAGCAGTACTTC
V gene: TRBV12-3/TRBV12-4; J gene: TRBJ2-2; D gene: .; clone size: many; CDR3 protein: CASRSLLANSNTGELFF; CDR3 DNA: TGTGCCAGCAGGTCCCTCTTGGCAAATTCGAACACCGGGGAGCTGTTTTTT
V gene: TRBV5-1; J gene: TRBJ1-1; D gene: .; clone size: many; CDR3 protein: CASSLVGPEHTEAFF; CDR3 DNA: TGCGCCAGCAGCCTCGTCGGGCCTGAACACACTGAAGCTTTCTTT
V gene: TRBV5-1; J gene: TRBJ2-1; D gene: TRBD2; clone size: many; CDR3 protein: CASSMRPGGEGNEQFF; CDR3 DNA: TGCGCCAGCAGCATGAGGCCAGGTGGGGAGGGCAATGAGCAGTTCTTC
V gene: TRBV6-6; J gene: TRBJ1-5; D gene: TRBD1; clone size: many; CDR3 protein: CASSYVVSGGLEPQHF; CDR3 DNA: TGTGCCAGCAGTTACGTTGTTTCAGGGGGACTGGAGCCCCAGCATTTT
V gene: TRBV3-1; J gene: TRBJ1-1; D gene: .; clone size: .; CDR3 protein: CASSQDPGPRNTEAFF; CDR3 DNA: TGTGCCAGCAGCCAAGATCCGGGACCGAGGAACACTGAAGCTTTCTTT
V gene: TRBV10-3; J gene: TRBJ1-2; D gene: .; clone size: .; CDR3 protein: CAIRGDSSNYGYTF; CDR3 DNA: TGTGCCATCAGGGGAGACAGTTCCAACTATGGCTACACCTTC
V gene: TRBV18; J gene: TRBJ2-7; D gene: .; clone size: many; CDR3 protein: CASSPLQGDGHEQYF; CDR3 DNA: TGTGCCAGCTCACCACTACAGGGAGACGGGCACGAGCAGTACTTC
V gene: TRBV20-1; J gene: TRBJ1-2; D gene: .; clone size: few; CDR3 protein: CSARQDPTYGYTF; CDR3 DNA: TGCAGTGCCAGACAGGACCCAACGTATGGCTACACCTTC
V gene: TRBV12-3/TRBV12-4; J gene: TRBJ1-2; D gene: TRBD1; clone size: .; CDR3 protein: CASSTTDRDGYTF; CDR3 DNA: TGTGCCAGCAGTACGACAGACAGGGATGGCTACACCTTC
V gene: TRBV20-1; J gene: TRBJ2-1; D gene: TRBD2; clone size: many; CDR3 protein: CSGFDPGGAENEQFF; CDR3 DNA: TGCAGTGGCTTTGACCCCGGGGGGGCTGAAAATGAGCAGTTCTTC
V gene: TRBV6-6; J gene: TRBJ2-3; D gene: TRBD1; clone size: many; CDR3 protein: CASSYPPGTGSSTDTQYF; CDR3 DNA: TGTGCCAGCAGTTACCCGCCTGGGACAGGGTCGAGCACAGATACGCAGTATTTT
V gene: TRBV29-1; J gene: TRBJ1-2; D gene: .; clone size: many; CDR3 protein: CSVDSLLPYGYTF; CDR3 DNA: TGCAGCGTTGACAGCCTCCTGCCTTATGGCTACACCTTC
V gene: TRBV29-1; J gene: TRBJ2-4; D gene: TRBD2; clone size: many; CDR3 protein: CSVATSGGAGVIQYF; CDR3 DNA: TGCAGCGTAGCTACTAGCGGGGGGGCCGGAGTCATTCAGTACTTC
V gene: TRBV7-2; J gene: TRBJ2-7; D gene: .; clone size: many; CDR3 protein: CASSPEAGDQYF; CDR3 DNA: TGTGCCAGCAGCCCGGAGGCTGGGGACCAGTACTTC
V gene: TRBV5-1; J gene: TRBJ2-5; D gene: .; clone size: few; CDR3 protein: CASSLGRGQGVETQYF; CDR3 DNA: TGCGCCAGCAGCTTGGGCCGGGGGCAAGGGGTAGAGACCCAGTACTTC
V gene: TRBV30; J gene: TRBJ2-1; D gene: .; clone size: many; CDR3 protein: CAWTRSAYNEQFF; CDR3 DNA: TGTGCCTGGACCAGGTCCGCCTACAATGAGCAGTTCTTC
V gene: TRBV5-1; J gene: TRBJ1-1; D gene: TRBD1; clone size: many; CDR3 protein: CASSREGQGVKAFF; CDR3 DNA: TGCGCCAGCAGCCGGGAGGGACAGGGAGTAAAAGCTTTCTTT
V gene: TRBV12-3/TRBV12-4; J gene: TRBJ1-5; D gene: .; clone size: many; CDR3 protein: CASSLIQGGSGNQPQHF; CDR3 DNA: TGTGCCAGCAGTTTAATACAGGGAGGGTCGGGCAATCAGCCCCAGCATTTT
V gene: TRBV3-1; J gene: TRBJ1-4; D gene: .; clone size: few; CDR3 protein: CASRSAGANEKLFF; CDR3 DNA: TGTGCCAGCAGATCGGCGGGAGCTAATGAAAAACTGTTTTTT
V gene: TRBV5-1; J gene: TRBJ1-1; D gene: .; clone size: few; CDR3 protein: CASSLGAGGLMNTEAFF; CDR3 DNA: TGCGCCAGCAGCCTGGGCGCCGGGGGCCTTATGAACACTGAAGCTTTCTTT
V gene: TRBV21-1; J gene: TRBJ1-5; D gene: .; clone size: many; CDR3 protein: CASNQAGGRQPQHF; CDR3 DNA: TGTGCCAGCAATCAGGCGGGAGGCCGGCAGCCCCAGCATTTT
V gene: TRBV3-1; J gene: TRBJ2-2; D gene: .; clone size: many; CDR3 protein: CASSLPGDTGELFF; CDR3 DNA: TGTGCCAGCAGCCTTCCAGGGGACACCGGGGAGCTGTTTTTT
V gene: TRBV18; J gene: TRBJ2-5; D gene: .; clone size: few; CDR3 protein: CASSPWSRTQYF; CDR3 DNA: TGTGCCAGCTCACCTTGGTCTAGGACCCAGTACTTC
V gene: TRBV3-1; J gene: TRBJ2-7; D gene: .; clone size: many; CDR3 protein: CASSQIFGDEQYF; CDR3 DNA: TGTGCCAGCAGCCAAATCTTCGGGGACGAGCAGTACTTC
V gene: TRBV6-1; J gene: TRBJ1-1; D gene: .; clone size: .; CDR3 protein: CASSEYQGFTEAFF; CDR3 DNA: TGTGCCAGCAGTGAATATCAGGGTTTCACTGAAGCTTTCTTT
V gene: TRBV3-1; J gene: TRBJ1-4; D gene: .; clone size: many; CDR3 protein: CASSHPHTVGEKLFF; CDR3 DNA: TGTGCCAGCAGCCACCCACACACAGTAGGGGAAAAACTGTTTTTT
V gene: TRBV15; J gene: TRBJ2-1; D gene: .; clone size: .; CDR3 protein: CATSRGSGSGNEQFF; CDR3 DNA: TGTGCCACTAGCAGGGGCAGCGGGTCGGGCAATGAGCAGTTCTTC
V gene: TRBV20-1; J gene: TRBJ1-1; D gene: TRBD1; clone size: few; CDR3 protein: CSATGDRGYTEAFF; CDR3 DNA: TGCAGTGCTACAGGGGACAGGGGCTACACTGAAGCTTTCTTT
V gene: TRBV6-2/TRBV6-3; J gene: TRBJ2-3; D gene: TRBD2; clone size: many; CDR3 protein: CASSYSLAGGRGDTQYF; CDR3 DNA: TGTGCCAGCAGTTACTCGTTAGCGGGGGGCCGAGGAGATACGCAGTATTTT
V gene: TRBV20-1; J gene: TRBJ1-5; D gene: .; clone size: few; CDR3 protein: CSARTGLNSNQPQHF; CDR3 DNA: TGCAGTGCCCGGACCGGACTTAATAGCAATCAGCCCCAGCATTTT
V gene: TRBV5-1; J gene: TRBJ1-6; D gene: TRBD1; clone size: .; CDR3 protein: CASSLDGQVFRGPLHF; CDR3 DNA: TGCGCCAGCAGCTTGGATGGACAGGTCTTCCGGGGGCCCCTCCACTTT
V gene: TRBV7-2; J gene: TRBJ2-3; D gene: TRBD2; clone size: few; CDR3 protein: CASSLALTSGGGADTQYF; CDR3 DNA: TGTGCCAGCAGCTTAGCGTTGACTAGCGGGGGCGGGGCAGATACGCAGTATTTT